This T cell receptor delta chain was sequenced for a study of gamma-delta T cells after stem cell transplantation. TCRdb reprocessed the RT-PCR reads using CATT. The sample includes over a thousand delta-chain clones, 4.5% to 6% of them seen just once. The CDR3 is 18 amino acids. From germline, CDR1 is GEAIGNYY and CDR2 EKD. V trimming: 0 bases; J trimming: 4 bases; junction bases outside the gene matches: 15. This receptor was identified in a human donor. It is not recorded whose cells these are; they may come from a transplant donor. Material: gamma-delta T cells. This sequence joins TRDV2 and TRDJ1; 8 nucleotides match TRDD3. CDR3 sequence: CACDTVRGLGIHGDKLIF. CDR3 nucleotides: TGTGCCTGTGACACCGTACGGGGACTGGGGATACATGGCGATAAACTCATCTTT.